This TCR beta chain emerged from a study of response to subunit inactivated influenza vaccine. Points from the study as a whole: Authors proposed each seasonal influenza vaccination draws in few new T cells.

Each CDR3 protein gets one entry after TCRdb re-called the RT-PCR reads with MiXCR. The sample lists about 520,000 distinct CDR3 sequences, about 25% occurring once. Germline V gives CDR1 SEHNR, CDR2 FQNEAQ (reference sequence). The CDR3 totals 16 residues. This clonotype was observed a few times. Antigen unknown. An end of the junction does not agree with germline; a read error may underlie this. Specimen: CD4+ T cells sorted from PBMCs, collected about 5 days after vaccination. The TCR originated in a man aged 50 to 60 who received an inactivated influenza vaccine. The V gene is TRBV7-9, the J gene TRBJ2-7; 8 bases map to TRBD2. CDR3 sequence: CASSPLGAGVSSEQYF. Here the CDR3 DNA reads TGTGCCAGCAGCCCCCTTGGAGCGGGGGTTTCCTCCGAGCAGTACTTC.